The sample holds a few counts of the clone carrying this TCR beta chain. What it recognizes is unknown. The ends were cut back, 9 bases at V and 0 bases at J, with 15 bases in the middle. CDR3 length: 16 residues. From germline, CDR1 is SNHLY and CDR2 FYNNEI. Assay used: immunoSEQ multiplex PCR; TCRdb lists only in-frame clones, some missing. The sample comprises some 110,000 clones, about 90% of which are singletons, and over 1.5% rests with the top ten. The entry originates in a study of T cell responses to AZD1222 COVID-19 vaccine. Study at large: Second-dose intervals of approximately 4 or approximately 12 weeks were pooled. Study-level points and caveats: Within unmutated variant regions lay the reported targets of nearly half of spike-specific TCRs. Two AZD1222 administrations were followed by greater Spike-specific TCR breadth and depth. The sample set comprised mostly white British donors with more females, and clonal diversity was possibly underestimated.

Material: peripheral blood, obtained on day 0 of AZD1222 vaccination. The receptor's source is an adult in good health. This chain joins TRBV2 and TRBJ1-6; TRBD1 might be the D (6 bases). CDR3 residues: CASTTGPLSYNSPLHF. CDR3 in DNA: TGTGCCAGTACAACAGGGCCCCTCTCCTATAATTCACCCCTCCACTTT.